The T cell receptor beta chain under discussion was sequenced for a study of blood T cell repertoires in COVID-19. The wider study: Samples taken during acute and convalescent COVID-19 were collected in the United States, Italy and Spain. Sample material is recorded as cDNA or gDNA derived from T cells, B-cell-depleted T cells, or PBMCs.

CDR3 length: 12 residues. Germline V gene lookup returns CDR1 GTSNPN and CDR2 SVGIG (reference sequence). Trimming at V came to 5 bases and at J to 6 bases, leaving 6 bases not matched to a gene. In the study's own analysis: Estimates of nucleated cell counts were drawn from the amplification of reference gene primers. Sequencing used immunoSEQ multiplex PCR; TCRdb keeps in-frame clones, though not all of them. V and J calls and clone size come straight from that table; D and trimming were deduced from the DNA. This sample yields tens of thousands of clones, of which around 85% are seen a single time; roughly 18% belongs to the top ten.

The sequenced sample was peripheral blood. The TCR was taken from a human donor in a cohort sampled during active COVID-19. V is TRBV30 and J is TRBJ2-7, with 8 bases lining up with TRBD1. CDR3 sequence (DNA): TGTGCCTGGGGACAGGGTTCGGGCGAGCAGTACTTC. It yields the protein CAWGQGSGEQYF.